The text below deals with one T cell receptor beta chain. This CDR3 is 14 amino acids long. Trimming stripped 3 bases from V and 5 bases from J, with 10 bases between. CDR1 is SGHNT, CDR2 YENEEA, per germline. Only in-frame clones appear in the TCRdb table, and some are missing; sequencing was by immunoSEQ multiplex PCR. The data show 120,000 to 150,000 clones, 75% to 90% seen once. The entry originates in a study of blood T cell repertoires in COVID-19. The origin of this receptor is a young man with COVID-19, enrolled during active disease. The sample comprised peripheral blood. The chain employs TRBV11-3 and TRBJ2-2, with D possibly being TRBD2 (5 bases). CDR3 in amino acids: CASSFGVATGELFF. The CDR3 nucleotides are TGTGCCAGCAGCTTCGGGGTAGCGACCGGGGAGCTGTTTTTT.